In its sample, the clone carrying this TCR beta chain was seen many times. Its target is unknown. The trim removed 2 bases at V and 2 bases at J, leaving 9 bases unmatched. Germline assignment: CDR1 SGDLS and CDR2 YYNGEE. The CDR3 is made up of 17 amino acids. The investigators reverse transcribed all of the isolated RNA, so they sequenced expressed TCRB transcripts. Profiling relied on immunoSEQ multiplex PCR, and the TCRdb table lists in-frame clones only, not all of them. The sample has around 130,000 clones; 7% to 10% are singletons. The sample comes from a study of beta chain features in type 1 diabetes. Study results and limitations: Within each of all four CD4+ subsets, Type 1 diabetes patients had TCRB CDR3s that were moderately but significantly shorter. PCR might favor shorter templates, but any such skew would affect patients and controls equally.

The rearrangement links TRBV9 to TRBJ2-3, with 9 bases fitting TRBD2. Sequenced material: central memory CD4+ T cells from blood. This TCR was recovered from a man younger than 40 with type 1 diabetes. In DNA, the CDR3 is TGTGCCAGCAGCGTGGGATCTAGCGGGATCTTCACAGATACGCAGTATTTT. Its protein product is CASSVGSSGIFTDTQYF.